This paragraph covers one T cell receptor (beta chain) sequence. TCRdb keeps only in-frame clones here, not all; method: immunoSEQ multiplex PCR. Of 400,000 to 500,000 clones detected, approximately 90% appear once; the ten largest clones hold less than 2%. This record comes from a study of blood T cell repertoires in COVID-19. About the study: Specimens from acute and convalescent COVID-19 originated in the United States, Italy and Spain. PBMCs, B-cell-depleted T cells, or T cells provided the cDNA or gDNA that made up the material.

All enrollees were about 18 to 100 years old and from around 25 US areas. Among Cohort 3 donors, those recovered had two negative PCRs, clearance, or symptom resolution. Trimming removed 0 bases at V and 5 bases at J, with 15 bases between. The CDR3 spans 15 residues. Germline loops: CDR1 SGHRS, CDR2 YFSETQ. V gene TRBV5-1 combines with J gene TRBJ2-7; weak D call: TRBD2 (6 bases). Specimen: PBMCs or T cells enriched from blood (not recorded which). The origin of this receptor is a woman in her thirties or forties who had recovered from COVID-19. In DNA, the CDR3 is TGCGCCAGCAGCTTGGATGTGGGAGGTGGCAACGAGCAGTACTTC. Translated: CASSLDVGGGNEQYF.